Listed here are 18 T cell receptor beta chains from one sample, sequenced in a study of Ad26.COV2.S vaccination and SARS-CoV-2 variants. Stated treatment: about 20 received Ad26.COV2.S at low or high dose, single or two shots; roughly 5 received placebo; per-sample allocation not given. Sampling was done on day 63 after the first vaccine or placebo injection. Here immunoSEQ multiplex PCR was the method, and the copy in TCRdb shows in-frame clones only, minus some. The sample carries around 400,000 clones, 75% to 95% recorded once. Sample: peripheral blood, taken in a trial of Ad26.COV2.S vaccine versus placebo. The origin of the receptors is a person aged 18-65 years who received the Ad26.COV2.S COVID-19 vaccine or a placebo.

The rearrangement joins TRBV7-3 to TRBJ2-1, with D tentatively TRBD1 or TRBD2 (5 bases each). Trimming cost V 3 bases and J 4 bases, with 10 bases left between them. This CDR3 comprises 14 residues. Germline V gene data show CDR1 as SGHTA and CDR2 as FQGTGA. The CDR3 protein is CASSFSGAYNEQFF. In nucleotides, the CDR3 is TGTGCCAGCAGCTTCTCCGGGGCGTACAATGAGCAGTTCTTC.

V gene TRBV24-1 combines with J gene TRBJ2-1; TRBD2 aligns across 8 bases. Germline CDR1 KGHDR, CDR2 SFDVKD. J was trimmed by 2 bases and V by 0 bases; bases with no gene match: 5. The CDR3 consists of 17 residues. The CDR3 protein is CATSDLKRESPYNEQFF. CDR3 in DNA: TGTGCCACCAGTGATTTGAAGCGGGAGAGCCCCTACAATGAGCAGTTCTTC.

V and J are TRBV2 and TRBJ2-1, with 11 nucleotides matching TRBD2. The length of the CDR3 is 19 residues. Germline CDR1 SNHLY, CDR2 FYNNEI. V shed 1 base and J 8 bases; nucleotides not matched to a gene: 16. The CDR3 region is CASSEDQGRGTSGQDEQFF. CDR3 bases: TGTGCCAGCAGTGAAGACCAGGGGCGTGGGACTAGCGGTCAGGATGAGCAGTTCTTC. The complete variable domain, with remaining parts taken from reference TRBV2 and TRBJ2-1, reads EPEVTQTPSHQVTQMGQEVILRCVPISNHLYFYWYRQILGQKVEFLVSFYNNEISEKSEIFDDQFSVERPDGSNFTLKIRSTKLEDSAMYFCASSEDQGRGTSGQDEQFFGPGTRLTVL.

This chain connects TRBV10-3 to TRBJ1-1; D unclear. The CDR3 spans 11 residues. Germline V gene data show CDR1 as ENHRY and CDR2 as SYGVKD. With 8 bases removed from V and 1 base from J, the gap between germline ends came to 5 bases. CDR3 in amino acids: CAILRNTEAFF. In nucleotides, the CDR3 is TGTGCCATCTTAAGGAACACTGAAGCTTTCTTT.

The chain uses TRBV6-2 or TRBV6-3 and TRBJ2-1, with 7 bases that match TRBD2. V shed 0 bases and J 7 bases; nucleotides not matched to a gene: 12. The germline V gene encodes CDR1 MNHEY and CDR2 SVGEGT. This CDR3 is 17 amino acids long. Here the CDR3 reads CASSYSNAGANRNEQFF. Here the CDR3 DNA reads TGTGCCAGCAGTTACTCGAATGCGGGAGCAAACAGAAATGAGCAGTTCTTC.

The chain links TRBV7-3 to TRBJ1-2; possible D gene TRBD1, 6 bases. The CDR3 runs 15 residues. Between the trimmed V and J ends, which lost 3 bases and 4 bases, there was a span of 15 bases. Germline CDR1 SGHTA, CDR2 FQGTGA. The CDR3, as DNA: TGTGCCAGCAGCTTTCAACAGGGATCGAGCTATGGCTACACCTTC. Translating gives CASSFQQGSSYGYTF. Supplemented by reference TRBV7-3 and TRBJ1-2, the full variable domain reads GAGVSQTPSNKVTEKGKYVELRCDPISGHTALYWYRQSLGQGPEFLIYFQGTGAADDSGLPNDRFFAVRPEGSVSTLKIQRTERGDSAVYLCASSFQQGSSYGYTFGSGTRLTVV.

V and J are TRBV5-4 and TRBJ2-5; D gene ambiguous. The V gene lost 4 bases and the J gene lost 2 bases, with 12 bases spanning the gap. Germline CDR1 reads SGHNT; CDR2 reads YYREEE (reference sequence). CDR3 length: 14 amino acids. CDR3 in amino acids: CASSPQPVQETQYF. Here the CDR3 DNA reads TGTGCCAGCAGCCCCCAGCCAGTTCAAGAGACCCAGTACTTC.

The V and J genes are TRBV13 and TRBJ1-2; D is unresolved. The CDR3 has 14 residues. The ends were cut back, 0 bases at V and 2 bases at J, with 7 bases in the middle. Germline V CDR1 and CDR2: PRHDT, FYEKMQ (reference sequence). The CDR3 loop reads CASSLGHINYGYTF. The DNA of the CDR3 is TGTGCCAGCAGCTTAGGACACATCAACTATGGCTACACCTTC.

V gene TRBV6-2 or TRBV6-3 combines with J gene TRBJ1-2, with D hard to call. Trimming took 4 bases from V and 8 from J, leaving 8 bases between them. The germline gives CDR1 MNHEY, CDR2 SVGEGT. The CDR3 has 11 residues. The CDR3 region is CASSSGYGYTF. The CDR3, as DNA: TGTGCCAGCAGTTCGGGGTACGGCTACACCTTC.

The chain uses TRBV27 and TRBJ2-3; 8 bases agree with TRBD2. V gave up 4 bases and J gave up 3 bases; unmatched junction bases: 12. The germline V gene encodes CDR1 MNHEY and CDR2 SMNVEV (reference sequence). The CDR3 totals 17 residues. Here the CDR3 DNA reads TGTGCCAGCAGTTCAGGATGGGCTAGCGGGTTTACAGATACGCAGTATTTT. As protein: CASSSGWASGFTDTQYF.

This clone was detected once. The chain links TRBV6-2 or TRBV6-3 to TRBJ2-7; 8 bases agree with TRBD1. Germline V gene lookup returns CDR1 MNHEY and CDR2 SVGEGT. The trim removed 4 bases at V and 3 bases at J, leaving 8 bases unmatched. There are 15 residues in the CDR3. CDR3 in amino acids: CASSSTGAPIYEQYF. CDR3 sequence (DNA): TGTGCCAGCAGTTCGACAGGGGCCCCCATCTACGAGCAGTACTTC.

This chain's CDR3 is CASSGKEGTKRATNEKLFF. Written as DNA, the CDR3 is TGTGCCAGCAGCGGGAAAGAAGGGACAAAACGGGCAACTAATGAAAAACTGTTTTTT. This chain uses TRBV11-3 with TRBJ1-4; tentative D call: TRBD1 (6 bases). The length of the CDR3 is 19 residues. Germline values: CDR1 SGHNT, CDR2 YENEEA. Trimming left V 5 bases short and J 0 bases short, with 22 bases between.

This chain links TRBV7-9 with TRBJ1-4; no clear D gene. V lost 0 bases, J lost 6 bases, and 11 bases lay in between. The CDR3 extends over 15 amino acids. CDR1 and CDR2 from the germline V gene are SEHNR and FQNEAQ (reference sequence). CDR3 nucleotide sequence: TGTGCCAGCAGCTTAGCGCAATGGGTCGATGAAAAACTGTTTTTT. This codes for CASSLAQWVDEKLFF.

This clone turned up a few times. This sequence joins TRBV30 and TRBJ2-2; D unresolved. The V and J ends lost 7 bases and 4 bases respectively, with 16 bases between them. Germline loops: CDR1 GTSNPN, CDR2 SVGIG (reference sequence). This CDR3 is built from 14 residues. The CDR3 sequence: CAYSYGRVTGELFF. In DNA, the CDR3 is TGTGCCTACTCGTACGGACGGGTCACCGGGGAGCTGTTTTTT.

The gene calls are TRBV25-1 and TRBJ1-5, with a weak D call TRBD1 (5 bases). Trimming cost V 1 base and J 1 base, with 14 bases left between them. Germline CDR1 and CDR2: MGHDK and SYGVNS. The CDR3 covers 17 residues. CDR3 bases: TGTGCCAGCAGTGAATCGGGGGAGGGGTTGAGCAATCAGCCCCAGCATTTT. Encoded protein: CASSESGEGLSNQPQHF.

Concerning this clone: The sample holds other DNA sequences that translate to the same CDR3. For the CDR3, the DNA is TGTGCCAGCAGTTACGGGGGATCCTCCTACAATGAGCAGTTCTTC. Translation gives CASSYGGSSYNEQFF. The chain uses TRBV6-2 or TRBV6-3 and TRBJ2-1; D may be TRBD1 or TRBD2 (5 bases each). The germline V gene encodes CDR1 MNHEY and CDR2 SVGEGT. CDR3 length equals 15 residues. Trimming pared 2 bases from V and 0 bases from J, leaving 8 bases between.

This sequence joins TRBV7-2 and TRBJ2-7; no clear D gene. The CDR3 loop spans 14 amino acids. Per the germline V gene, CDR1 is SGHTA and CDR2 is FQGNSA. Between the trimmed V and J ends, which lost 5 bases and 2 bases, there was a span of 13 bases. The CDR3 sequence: CASSKGVTTYEQYF. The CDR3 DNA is TGTGCCAGCAGCAAAGGTGTTACAACCTACGAGCAGTACTTC.

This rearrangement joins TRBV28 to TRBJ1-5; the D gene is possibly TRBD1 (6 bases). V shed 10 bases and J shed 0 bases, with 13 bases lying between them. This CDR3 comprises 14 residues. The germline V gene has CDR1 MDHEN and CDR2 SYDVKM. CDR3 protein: CAIRTGYSNQPQHF. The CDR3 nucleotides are TGTGCCATCCGTACAGGGTATAGCAATCAGCCCCAGCATTTT. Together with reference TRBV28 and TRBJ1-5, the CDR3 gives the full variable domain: DVKVTQSSRYLVKRTGEKVFLECVQDMDHENMFWYRQDPGLGLRLIYFSYDVKMKEKGDIPEGYSVSREKKERFSLILESASTNQTSMYLCAIRTGYSNQPQHFGDGTRLSIL.